This T cell receptor beta chain was sequenced in a study of blood T cell repertoires in COVID-19. The trim removed 2 bases at V and 4 bases at J, leaving 8 bases unmatched. The germline CDR1 and CDR2 sequences are ENHRY and SYGVKD. The CDR3 extends over 16 amino acids. Authors' methods: Reference gene primer amplification yielded estimated nucleated cell counts. Using immunoSEQ multiplex PCR, the repertoire was profiled, and TCRdb retains in-frame clones only, with some absent. The DNA was the basis for D and trimming; V, J and clone size are from that table. The sample has about 240,000 clones, about 91% seen once.

The clonotype comes from a woman under 40 with acute COVID-19. Sequenced input: PBMCs or T cells enriched from blood (not recorded which). The genes are TRBV10-3 and TRBJ2-1, with 7 positions matching TRBD1. The CDR3 reads CAISEAGTAYYNEQFF. The CDR3 DNA is TGTGCCATCAGTGAGGCTGGGACAGCATATTACAATGAGCAGTTCTTC.